These 8 T cell receptor beta chains were sequenced from one sample in a study of shared clonotypes between healthy human individuals. Assay used: immunoSEQ multiplex PCR; TCRdb lists only in-frame clones, some missing. The repertoire has about 820,000 clones, nearly 95% of them found once; the top ten carry around 24%. CD45RO-negative, CCR7-selected cells formed the naive CD8 fraction, which excluded terminally differentiated effector memory CD45RA+ cells. The specimen sequenced was naive CD8+ T cells sorted from blood. The origin of the receptors is a man in his thirties or forties in good health.

V gene TRBV21-1 combines with J gene TRBJ2-3; the table assigns TRBD1, which was not confirmed against the DNA. TRBV21-1 is annotated as a pseudogene. The CDR3 loop spans 19 amino acids. CDR3 sequence (DNA): TGTGCCAGCAGCAAAGCGCCGGGACAGACCCCTTATGGCACAGATACGCAGTATTTT. This codes for CASSKAPGQTPYGTDTQYF.

This clone has only one observation. The chain employs TRBV7-8 and TRBJ2-6; D is uncertain. Germline values: CDR1 SGHVS, CDR2 FQNEAQ. There are 17 residues in the CDR3. V was cut by 1 base and J by 0 bases, with 10 bases left in between. DNA for the CDR3: TGTGCCAGCAGCTTAGGCGGCCGTAGCTCTGGGGCCAACGTCCTGACTTTC. Protein product: CASSLGGRSSGANVLTF.

This sequence joins TRBV25-1 and TRBJ1-2; TRBD1 aligns across 8 bases. This CDR3 contains 16 residues. In germline, CDR1 is MGHDK, CDR2 SYGVNS. V dropped 2 bases and J dropped 3; count of bases not matched to a gene: 8. CDR3 DNA sequence: TGTGCCAGCAGTGAACCCCGACAGGGGCCCTACTATGGCTACACCTTC. It is translated as CASSEPRQGPYYGYTF.

The rearrangement uses TRBV10-1 and TRBJ2-2; D tentatively reads TRBD1 or TRBD2 (5 bases each). The CDR3 covers 16 residues. Germline CDR1 is WNHNN and CDR2 is SYGVQD (reference sequence). The ends were cut back, 0 bases at V and 6 bases at J, with 14 bases in the middle. CDR3 loop: CASSESILGEAGELFF. The CDR3 DNA sequence: TGCGCCAGCAGTGAGTCGATATTGGGGGAAGCCGGGGAGCTGTTTTTT.

The chain has TRBV5-4 and TRBJ1-3; 10 positions agree with TRBD1. Unmatched junction bases numbered 5, after V lost 0 bases and J lost 8 bases. Germline CDR1 SGHNT, CDR2 YYREEE (reference sequence). The CDR3 spans 15 residues. CDR3 sequence: CASSLGGTGEDTIYF. CDR3 nucleotide sequence: TGTGCCAGCAGCTTGGGGGGGACAGGGGAGGACACCATATATTTT.

This chain links TRBV29-1 with TRBJ2-7; 7 bases align to TRBD2. With V trimmed by 1 base and J by 3 bases, 3 bases remained unmatched. This CDR3 has 13 residues. Germline values: CDR1 SQVTM, CDR2 ANQGSEA. The CDR3: CSVEGLAGYEQYF. DNA for the CDR3: TGCAGCGTTGAAGGACTAGCAGGCTACGAGCAGTACTTC.

The chain is built from TRBV5-6 and TRBJ2-5; 7 bases agree with TRBD2. The V and J ends lost 4 bases and 5 bases, in that order; junction bases with no gene match: 20. Germline V gene data show CDR1 as SGHDT and CDR2 as YYEEEE. The CDR3 runs 18 residues. The CDR3 is CASSTRGLGEGLWETQYF. As DNA, the CDR3 is TGTGCCAGCAGCACGAGGGGTTTAGGGGAGGGCCTTTGGGAGACCCAGTACTTC.

In this sample, this clone turned up a few times. This chain joins TRBV18 and TRBJ2-1, with D maybe TRBD2 (5 bases). CDR3 size: 15 residues. Per the germline V gene, CDR1 is KGHSH and CDR2 is LQKENI. Trimming took off 5 bases at V and 4 bases at J, with 15 bases between the two ends. The CDR3 here is CASSVGLPGYNEQFF. The CDR3 region has the DNA TGTGCCAGCTCAGTCGGCTTACCGGGGTACAATGAGCAGTTCTTC.